The 8 T cell receptor beta chains below come from one sample, sequenced in a study of beta chain features in type 1 diabetes. Expressed TCRB transcripts got sequenced, as all isolated RNA was reverse transcribed. Sequenced by immunoSEQ multiplex PCR; TCRdb stores in-frame clones only, minus some. The sample includes about 620,000 clones, about 16% seen only once; the top ten take about 0.086%. The sequenced sample consisted of naive CD4+ T cells from blood. Every receptor here comes from a man younger than 30 in good health.

The CDR3 loop is CSVGRTGDALYGYTF. CDR3 in DNA: TGCAGCGTTGGCCGGACAGGGGACGCCCTCTATGGCTACACCTTC. The chain carries TRBV29-1 and TRBJ1-2, with 9 positions matching TRBD1. Germline V gene data show CDR1 as SQVTM and CDR2 as ANQGSEA. The CDR3 consists of 15 residues. The J segment lost 4 bases and the V segment lost 4 bases, leaving 10 bases of the junction unmatched.

This clone was found a few times. The chain employs TRBV30 and TRBJ1-5; 9 bases agree with TRBD1. The V gene end was trimmed by 2 bases and the J gene end by 6 bases; junction bases not matched to a gene: 5. Germline-derived CDR1 and CDR2 are GTSNPN and SVGIG (reference sequence). The CDR3 has 14 residues. CDR3 bases: TGTGCCTGGAGTATGGGACAGGGCAGTCAGCCCCAGCATTTT. Translated: CAWSMGQGSQPQHF. Using reference TRBV30 and TRBJ1-5 for the parts outside the CDR3, the full variable domain is SQTIHQWPATLVQPVGSPLSLECTVEGTSNPNLYWYRQAAGRGLQLLFYSVGIGQISSEVPQNLSASRPQDRQFILSSKKLLLSDSGFYLCAWSMGQGSQPQHFGDGTRLSIL.

As regards this clone: Within the sample, other DNA sequences also encode this same CDR3. The chain has TRBV9 and TRBJ2-1; D perhaps matches TRBD2 (5 bases). Per the germline V gene, CDR1 is SGDLS and CDR2 is YYNGEE. This CDR3 contains 15 residues. Trimming left V 2 bases short and J 0 bases short, with 9 bases between. CDR3: CASSVSGSSYNEQFF. In nucleotides, the CDR3 is TGTGCCAGCAGCGTTTCGGGGTCCTCCTACAATGAGCAGTTCTTC.

V usage is TRBV6-5 and J usage is TRBJ2-4, with D maybe TRBD1 (6 bases). Trimming removed 2 bases at V and 1 base at J, with 9 bases between. The germline V gene encodes CDR1 MNHEY and CDR2 SVGAGI. CDR3 length: 15 residues. The chain's CDR3 is CASSYQGPAKNIQYF. The DNA for the CDR3 is TGTGCCAGCAGTTACCAGGGGCCTGCCAAAAACATTCAGTACTTC.

The J gene is TRBJ1-2, the V gene TRBV9; 8 bases map to TRBD1. Germline V gene lookup returns CDR1 SGDLS and CDR2 YYNGEE. This CDR3 spans 15 amino acids. V lost 0 bases to trimming and J lost 7 bases; unmatched junction nucleotides: 8. The CDR3 sequence: CASSVGRTGRIGYTF. The CDR3 region has the DNA TGTGCCAGCAGCGTAGGCCGGACAGGGAGGATTGGCTACACCTTC.

This chain uses TRBV5-4 with TRBJ2-1; no reliable D call. This CDR3 region has 12 residues. The V gene's germline CDR1 is SGHNT and CDR2 YYREEE (reference sequence). The V and J ends lost 2 bases and 15 bases respectively, with 15 bases between them. The CDR3 protein is CASSLMDVGPFF. The CDR3 DNA reads TGTGCCAGCAGCTTAATGGATGTAGGACCGTTCTTC. Filled out from reference TRBV5-4 and TRBJ2-1, the complete variable domain reads ETGVTQSPTHLIKTRGQQVTLRCSSQSGHNTVSWYQQALGQGPQFIFQYYREEENGRGNFPPRFSGLQFPNYSSELNVNALELDDSALYLCASSLMDVGPFFGPGTRLTVL.

This clone has just a few counts. The chain links TRBV25-1 to TRBJ2-3; 7 positions match TRBD2. Looked up from germline, CDR1 is MGHDK and CDR2 is SYGVNS. The V gene end was trimmed by 6 bases and the J gene end by 0 bases; junction bases not matched to a gene: 3. This CDR3 is built from 14 residues. The CDR3 nucleotides read TGTGCCAGCAGACTACTAGCGAGCACAGATACGCAGTATTTT. Encoded protein: CASRLLASTDTQYF. Complete variable domain (other parts from reference TRBV25-1 and TRBJ2-3): EADIYQTPRYLVIGTGKKITLECSQTMGHDKMYWYQQDPGMELHLIHYSYGVNSTEKGDLSSESTVSRIRTEHFPLTLESARPSHTSQYLCASRLLASTDTQYFGPGTRLTVL.

Worth noting for this clone: The same CDR3 is also encoded by other DNA sequences in this sample. The chain combines TRBV29-1 with TRBJ2-3; D unclear. The CDR3 length is 12 residues. The V gene's germline CDR1 is SQVTM and CDR2 ANQGSEA. The V gene lost 3 bases and the J gene lost 0 bases, with 4 bases spanning the gap. CDR3 protein: CSVDTSTDTQYF. For the CDR3, the DNA is TGCAGCGTTGATACGAGCACAGATACGCAGTATTTT.